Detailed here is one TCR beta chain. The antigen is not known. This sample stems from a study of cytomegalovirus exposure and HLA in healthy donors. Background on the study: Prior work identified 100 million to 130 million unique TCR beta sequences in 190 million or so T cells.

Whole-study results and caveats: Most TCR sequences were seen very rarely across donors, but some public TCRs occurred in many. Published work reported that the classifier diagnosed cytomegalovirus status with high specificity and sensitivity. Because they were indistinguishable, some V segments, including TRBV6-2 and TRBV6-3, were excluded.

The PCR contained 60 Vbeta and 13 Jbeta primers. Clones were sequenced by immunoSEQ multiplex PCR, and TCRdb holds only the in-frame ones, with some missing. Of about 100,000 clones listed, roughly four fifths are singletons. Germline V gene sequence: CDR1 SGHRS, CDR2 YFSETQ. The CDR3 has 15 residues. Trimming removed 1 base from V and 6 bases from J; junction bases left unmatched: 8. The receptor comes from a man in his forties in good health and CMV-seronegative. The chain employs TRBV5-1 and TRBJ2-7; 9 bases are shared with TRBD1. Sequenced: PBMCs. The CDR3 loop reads CASSLTGTGFTEQYF. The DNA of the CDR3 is TGCGCCAGCAGCTTGACCGGGACAGGGTTTACCGAGCAGTACTTC.